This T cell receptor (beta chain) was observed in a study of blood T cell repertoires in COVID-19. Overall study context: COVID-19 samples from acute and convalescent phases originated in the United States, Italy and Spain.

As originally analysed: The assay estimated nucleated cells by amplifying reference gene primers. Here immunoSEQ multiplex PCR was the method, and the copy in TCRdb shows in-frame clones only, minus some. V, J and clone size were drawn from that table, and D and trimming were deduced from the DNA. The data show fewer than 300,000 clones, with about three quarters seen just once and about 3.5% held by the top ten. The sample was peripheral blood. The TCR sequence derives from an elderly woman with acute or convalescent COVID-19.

Here the CDR3 DNA reads TGCGCCAGCAGCCCGACAGGGCGAAACTATGGCTACACCTTC. It encodes CASSPTGRNYGYTF. The chain joins TRBV5-1 to TRBJ1-2, with 7 bases aligning to TRBD1. The V and J ends lost 4 bases and 2 bases, in that order; junction bases with no gene match: 5. CDR1 is SGHRS, CDR2 YFSETQ, per germline. This CDR3 has 14 residues. Full variable domain (rest looked up from reference TRBV5-1 and TRBJ1-2): KAGVTQTPRYLIKTRGQQVTLSCSPISGHRSVSWYQQTPGQGLQFLFEYFSETQRNKGNFPGRFSGRQFSNSRSEMNVSTLELGDSALYLCASSPTGRNYGYTFGSGTRLTVV.